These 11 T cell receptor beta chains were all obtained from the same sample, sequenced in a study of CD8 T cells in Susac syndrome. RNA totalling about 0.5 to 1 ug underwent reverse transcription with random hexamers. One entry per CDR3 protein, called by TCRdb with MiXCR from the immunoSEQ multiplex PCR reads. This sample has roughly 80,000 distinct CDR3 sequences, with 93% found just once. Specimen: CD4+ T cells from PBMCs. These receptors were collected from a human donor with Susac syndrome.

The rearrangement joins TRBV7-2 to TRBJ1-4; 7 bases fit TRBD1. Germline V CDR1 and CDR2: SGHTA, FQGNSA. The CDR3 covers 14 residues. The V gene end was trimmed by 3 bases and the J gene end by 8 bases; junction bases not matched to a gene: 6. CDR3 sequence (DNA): TGTGCCAGCAGCTTGACAGGGTTTGGGGAAAAACTGTTTTTT. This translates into CASSLTGFGEKLFF.

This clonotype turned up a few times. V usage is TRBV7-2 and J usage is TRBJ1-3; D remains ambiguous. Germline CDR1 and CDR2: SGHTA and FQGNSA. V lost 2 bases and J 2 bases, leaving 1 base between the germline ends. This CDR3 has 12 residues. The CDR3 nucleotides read TGTGCCAGCAGCTTAACTGGAAACACCATATATTTT. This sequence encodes CASSLTGNTIYF.

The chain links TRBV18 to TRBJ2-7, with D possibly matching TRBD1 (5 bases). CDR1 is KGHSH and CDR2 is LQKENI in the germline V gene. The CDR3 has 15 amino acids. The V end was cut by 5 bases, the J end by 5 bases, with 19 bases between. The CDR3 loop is CASSDLGAPRNEQYF. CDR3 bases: TGTGCCAGCTCAGATCTAGGGGCTCCACGGAACGAGCAGTACTTC.

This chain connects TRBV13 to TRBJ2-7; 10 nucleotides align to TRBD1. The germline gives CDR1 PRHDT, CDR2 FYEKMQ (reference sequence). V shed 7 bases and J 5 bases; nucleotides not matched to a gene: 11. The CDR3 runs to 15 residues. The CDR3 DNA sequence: TGTGCCAGCATATCGGACAGGGGGATAAGAAACGAGCAGTACTTC. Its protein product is CASISDRGIRNEQYF. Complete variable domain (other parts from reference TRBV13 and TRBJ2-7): AAGVIQSPRHLIKEKRETATLKCYPIPRHDTVYWYQQGPGQDPQFLISFYEKMQSDKGSIPDRFSAQQFSDYHSELNMSSLELGDSALYFCASISDRGIRNEQYFGPGTRLTVT.

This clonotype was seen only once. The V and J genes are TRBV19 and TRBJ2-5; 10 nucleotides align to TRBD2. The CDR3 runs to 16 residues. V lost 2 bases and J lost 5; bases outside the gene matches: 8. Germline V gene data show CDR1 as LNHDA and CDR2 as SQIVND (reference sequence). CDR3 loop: CASSINGAGGAETQYF. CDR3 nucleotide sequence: TGTGCCAGTAGTATAAATGGAGCGGGAGGGGCGGAGACCCAGTACTTC.

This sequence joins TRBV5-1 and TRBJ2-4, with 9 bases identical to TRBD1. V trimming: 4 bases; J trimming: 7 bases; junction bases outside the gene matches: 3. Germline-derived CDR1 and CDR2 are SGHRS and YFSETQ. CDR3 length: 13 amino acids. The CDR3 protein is CASSVTGGNIQYF. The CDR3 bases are TGCGCCAGCAGCGTGACAGGGGGGAACATTCAGTACTTC.

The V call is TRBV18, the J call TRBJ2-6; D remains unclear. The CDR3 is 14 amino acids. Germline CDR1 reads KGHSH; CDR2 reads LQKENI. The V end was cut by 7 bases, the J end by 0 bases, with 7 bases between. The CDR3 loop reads CASFLASGANVLTF. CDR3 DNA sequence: TGTGCCAGCTTCTTGGCCTCTGGGGCCAACGTCCTGACTTTC.

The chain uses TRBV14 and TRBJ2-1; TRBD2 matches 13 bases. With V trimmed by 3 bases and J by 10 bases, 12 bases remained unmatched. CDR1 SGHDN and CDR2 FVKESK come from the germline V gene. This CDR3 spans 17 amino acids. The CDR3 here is CASSQPRTSGGFAEQFF. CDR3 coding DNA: TGTGCCAGCAGCCAGCCACGGACTAGCGGGGGCTTTGCAGAGCAGTTCTTC.

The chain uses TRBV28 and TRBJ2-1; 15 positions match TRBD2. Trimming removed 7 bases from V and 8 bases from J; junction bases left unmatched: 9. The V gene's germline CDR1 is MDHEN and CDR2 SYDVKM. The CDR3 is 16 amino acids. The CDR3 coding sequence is TGTGCCAGCACCACCACCGGGACTAGCGGGAGGTATGAGCAGTTCTTC. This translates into CASTTTGTSGRYEQFF.

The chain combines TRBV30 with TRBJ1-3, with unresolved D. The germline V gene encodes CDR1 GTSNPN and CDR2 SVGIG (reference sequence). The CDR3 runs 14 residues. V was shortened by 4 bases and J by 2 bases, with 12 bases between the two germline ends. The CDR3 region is CAWNYFNPGNTIYF. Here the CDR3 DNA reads TGTGCCTGGAACTACTTTAACCCTGGAAACACCATATATTTT.

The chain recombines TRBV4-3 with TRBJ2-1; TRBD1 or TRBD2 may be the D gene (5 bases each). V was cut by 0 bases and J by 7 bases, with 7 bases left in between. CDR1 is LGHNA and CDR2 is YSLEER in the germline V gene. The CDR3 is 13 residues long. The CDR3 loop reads CASSQEWGNEQFF. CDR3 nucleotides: TGCGCCAGCAGCCAAGAATGGGGGAATGAGCAGTTCTTC.